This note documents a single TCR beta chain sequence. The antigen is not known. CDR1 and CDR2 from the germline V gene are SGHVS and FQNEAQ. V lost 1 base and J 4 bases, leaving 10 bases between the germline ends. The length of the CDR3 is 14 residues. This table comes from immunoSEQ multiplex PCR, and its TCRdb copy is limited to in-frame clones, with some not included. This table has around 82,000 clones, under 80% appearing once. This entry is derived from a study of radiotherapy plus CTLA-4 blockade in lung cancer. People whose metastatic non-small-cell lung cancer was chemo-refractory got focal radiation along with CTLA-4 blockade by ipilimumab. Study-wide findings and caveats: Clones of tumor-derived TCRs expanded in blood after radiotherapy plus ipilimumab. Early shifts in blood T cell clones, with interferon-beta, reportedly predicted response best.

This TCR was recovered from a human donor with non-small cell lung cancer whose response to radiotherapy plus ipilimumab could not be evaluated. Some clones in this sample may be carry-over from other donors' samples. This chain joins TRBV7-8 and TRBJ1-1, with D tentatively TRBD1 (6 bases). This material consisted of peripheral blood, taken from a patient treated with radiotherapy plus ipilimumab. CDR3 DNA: TGTGCCAGCAGCTTAGAGAGGGGGAGCACTGAAGCTTTCTTT. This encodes CASSLERGSTEAFF.